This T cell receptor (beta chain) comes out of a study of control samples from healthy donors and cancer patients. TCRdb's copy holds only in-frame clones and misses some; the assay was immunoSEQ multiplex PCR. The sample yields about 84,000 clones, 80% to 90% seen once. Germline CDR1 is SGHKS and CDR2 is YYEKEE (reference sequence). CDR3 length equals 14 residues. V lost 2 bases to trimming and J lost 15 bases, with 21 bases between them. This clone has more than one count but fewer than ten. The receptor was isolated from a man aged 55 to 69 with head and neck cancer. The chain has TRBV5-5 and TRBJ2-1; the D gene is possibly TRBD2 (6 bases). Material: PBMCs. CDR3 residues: CASSFALPGLGGFF. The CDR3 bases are TGTGCCAGCAGCTTCGCACTTCCGGGACTCGGGGGGTTCTTC.